This T cell receptor beta chain was identified in a study of graft-versus-host responses after intestinal transplantation. This CDR3 has 15 residues. The V and J ends lost 1 base and 5 bases, in that order; junction bases with no gene match: 1. Germline CDR1 reads MGHRA; CDR2 reads YSYEKL. On this clone: The antigen is not known. The same CDR3 is also encoded by other DNA sequences in this sample.

Profiled with immunoSEQ multiplex PCR; TCRdb holds only in-frame clones, not every one. Here the sample spans more than 65,000 clones, roughly 87% being singletons. The V call is TRBV4-1, the J call TRBJ2-2, with 10 bases fitting TRBD1. This specimen consisted of unstimulated CD8+ T cells sorted from spleen or lymph node cells, obtained before intestinal transplant. The sequence was collected from a human donor who received an intestinal transplant. CDR3 nucleotide sequence: TGCGCCAGCAGCCAAGGGACAGGGGGGACCGGGGAGCTGTTTTTT. Its translation: CASSQGTGGTGELFF.